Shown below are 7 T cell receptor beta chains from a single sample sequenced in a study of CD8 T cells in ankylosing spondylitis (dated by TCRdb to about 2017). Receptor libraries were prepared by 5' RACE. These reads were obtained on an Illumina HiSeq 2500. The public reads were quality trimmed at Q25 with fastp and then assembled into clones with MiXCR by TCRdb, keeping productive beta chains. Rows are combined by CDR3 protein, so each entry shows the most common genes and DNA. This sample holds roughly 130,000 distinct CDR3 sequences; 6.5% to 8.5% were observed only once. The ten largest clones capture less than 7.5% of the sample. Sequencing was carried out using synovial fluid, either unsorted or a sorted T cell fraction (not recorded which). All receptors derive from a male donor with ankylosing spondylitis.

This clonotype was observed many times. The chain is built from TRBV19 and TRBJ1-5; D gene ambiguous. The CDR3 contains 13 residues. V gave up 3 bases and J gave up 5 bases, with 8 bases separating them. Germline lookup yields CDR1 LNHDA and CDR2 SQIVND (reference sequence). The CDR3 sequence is CASSMGRDQPQHF. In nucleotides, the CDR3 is TGTGCCAGTAGTATGGGTAGGGATCAGCCCCAGCATTTT.

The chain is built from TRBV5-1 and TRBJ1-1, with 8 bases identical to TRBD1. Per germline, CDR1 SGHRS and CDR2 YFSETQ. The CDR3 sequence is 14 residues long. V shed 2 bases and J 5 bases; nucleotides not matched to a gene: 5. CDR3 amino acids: CASSFGTGQTEAFF. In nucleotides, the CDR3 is TGCGCCAGCAGCTTCGGGACAGGACAGACTGAAGCTTTCTTT.

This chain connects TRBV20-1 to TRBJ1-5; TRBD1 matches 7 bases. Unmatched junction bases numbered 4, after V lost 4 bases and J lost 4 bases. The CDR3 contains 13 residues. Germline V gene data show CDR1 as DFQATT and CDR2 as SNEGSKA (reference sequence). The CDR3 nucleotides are TGCAGTGCTATTCGGACAGGAAATCAGCCCCAGCATTTT. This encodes CSAIRTGNQPQHF.

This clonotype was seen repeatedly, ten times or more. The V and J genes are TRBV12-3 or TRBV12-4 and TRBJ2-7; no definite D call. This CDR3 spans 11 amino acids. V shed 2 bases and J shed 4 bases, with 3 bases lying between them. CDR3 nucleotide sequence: TGTGCCAGCAGTTTATATTACGAGCAGTACTTC. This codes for CASSLYYEQYF.

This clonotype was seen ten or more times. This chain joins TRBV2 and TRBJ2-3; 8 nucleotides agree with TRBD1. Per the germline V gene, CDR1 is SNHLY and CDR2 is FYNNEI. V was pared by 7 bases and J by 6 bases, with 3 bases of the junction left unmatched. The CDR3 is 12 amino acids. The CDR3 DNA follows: TGTGCCAGCATTGACAGGGGTGATACGCAGTATTTT. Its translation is CASIDRGDTQYF.

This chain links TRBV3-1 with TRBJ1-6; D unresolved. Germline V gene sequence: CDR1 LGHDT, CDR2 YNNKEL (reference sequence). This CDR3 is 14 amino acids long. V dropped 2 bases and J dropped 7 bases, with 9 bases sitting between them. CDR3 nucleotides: TGTGCCAGCAGCCAACGATCGGGGAATTCACCCCTCCACTTT. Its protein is CASSQRSGNSPLHF.

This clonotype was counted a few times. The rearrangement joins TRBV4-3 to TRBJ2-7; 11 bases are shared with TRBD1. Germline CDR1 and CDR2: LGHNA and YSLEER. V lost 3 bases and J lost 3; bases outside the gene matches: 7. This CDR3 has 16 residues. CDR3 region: CASSQDYGTGGYEQYF. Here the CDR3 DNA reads TGCGCCAGCAGCCAGGACTACGGGACAGGGGGCTACGAGCAGTACTTC.